These 4 T cell receptor beta chains were all obtained from the same sample, sequenced in a study of type 1 and type 2 diabetes patients. The PCR template was genomic DNA. The TCR beta CDR3 region was amplified using 30 forward and 13 reverse primers. Each CDR3 protein is one row after TCRdb ran MiXCR on the multiplex PCR reads. The table has around 300,000 distinct CDR3 sequences, roughly 50% seen once; the top ten hold roughly 13%. The source material was peripheral blood mononuclear cells (PBMCs). The source is a man between 18 and 29 years old with type 2 diabetes.

This clonotype was recorded a few times. This chain connects TRBV10-1 to TRBJ2-1; D gene unclear. This CDR3 is built from 15 residues. Per germline, CDR1 WNHNN and CDR2 SYGVQD (reference sequence). V gave up 2 bases and J gave up 5 bases, with 13 bases separating them. This CDR3 is CASSELLGTDNEQFF. CDR3 bases: TGCGCCAGCAGTGAGCTCCTTGGTACCGACAATGAGCAGTTCTTC.

The rearrangement links TRBV7-8 to TRBJ2-7; TRBD1 matches at 9 bases. Germline trimming cut 0 bases from V and 4 bases from J; bases unmatched to any gene: 4. The CDR3 covers 15 residues. Germline-derived CDR1 and CDR2 are SGHVS and FQNEAQ. This CDR3 reads CASSLARDRVYEQYF. In DNA, the CDR3 is TGTGCCAGCAGCTTAGCGCGGGACAGGGTTTACGAGCAGTACTTC. Using reference TRBV7-8 and TRBJ2-7 for the parts outside the CDR3, the full variable domain is GAGVSQSPRYKVAKRGQDVALRCDPISGHVSLFWYQQALGQGPEFLTYFQNEAQLDKSGLPSDRFFAERPEGSVSTLKIQRTQQEDSAVYLCASSLARDRVYEQYFGPGTRLTVT.

V is TRBV20-1 and J is TRBJ2-1; D is unclear. CDR1 and CDR2 from the germline V gene are DFQATT and SNEGSKA (reference sequence). CDR3 size: 13 residues. Trimming shortened V by 6 bases and J by 5 bases, and 14 bases separated the two germline ends. The CDR3 DNA follows: TGCAGTGCAATACCAGGAACTCACAATGAGCAGTTCTTC. This sequence encodes CSAIPGTHNEQFF.

This chain links TRBV14 with TRBJ1-2; D unclear. V lost 4 bases, J lost 5 bases, and 20 bases lay in between. There are 16 residues in the CDR3. Per the germline V gene, CDR1 is SGHDN and CDR2 is FVKESK. CDR3 nucleotide sequence: TGTGCCAGCAGCCCACCTGGGTCAGGAAACTATTATGGCTACACCTTC. It is translated as CASSPPGSGNYYGYTF.